Following are 11 T cell receptor beta chains from one sample sequenced in a study of tumor-infiltrating lymphocytes in primary liver carcinoma. Using a constant-region primer together with ProtoScript II reverse transcriptase, TCR beta cDNA was made from approximately 0.55 ug of total RNA. Libraries for TCR beta were built through three nested multiplex PCR rounds, which together made up a slightly modified ARM-PCR procedure. Primers for the first two PCR rounds were TRBV1-TRBV30 forward primers and a C-beta reverse primer (roughly 10 cycles per round). TCRdb ran MiXCR on the multiplex PCR reads and lists one entry per CDR3 protein. Of under 45,000 distinct CDR3 sequences in the sample, approximately 73% were seen once. The source material, roughly 18-30 mg of unsorted bulk tissue, was used to co-extract RNA and DNA. The specimen was liver tumor tissue from sampling region 2. Specified subset: tumor region T2, inferior pole. Receptor source: a man aged 35 to 55 with primary liver carcinoma and hepatitis B virus infection.

A single count supports this clonotype. One junction end does not reproduce the germline sequence, and a read error may be involved. The chain links TRBV14 to TRBJ2-7; the match to TRBD2 covers 12 bases. Germline V gene data show CDR1 as SGHDN and CDR2 as FVKESK. This CDR3 has 15 residues. DNA of the CDR3: TGTGTCAGCAGCCGTCGGACTAGCGGGGCCTACGAGCAGTACTTT. As protein: CVSSRRTSGAYEQYF.

Regarding this clonotype: Relative to the germline gene, one junction end is altered; a read error may explain this. Written as DNA, the CDR3 is TGTGCCAGCAGCCTGACTACCGTAGAGACTCAGTACTTC. This translates into CASSLTTVETQYF. This chain joins TRBV5-4 and TRBJ2-5; tentatively, D is TRBD2 (5 bases). The CDR3 is 13 amino acids. Germline V lookup: CDR1 SGHNT, CDR2 YYREEE (reference sequence).

The chain is built from TRBV14 and TRBJ2-3; D gene unclear. CDR3 length equals 13 residues. Trimming left V 4 bases short and J 11 bases short, with 16 bases between. Per germline, CDR1 SGHDN and CDR2 FVKESK. The CDR3 region has the DNA TGTGCCAGCAGCCCGAGATTTACAGAAATGCAGTATTTT. This encodes CASSPRFTEMQYF. Full variable domain (remainder filled in from reference TRBV14 and TRBJ2-3): EAGVTQFPSHSVIEKGQTVTLRCDPISGHDNLYWYRRVMGKEIKFLLHFVKESKQDESGMPNNRFLAERTGGTYSTLKVQPAELEDSGVYFCASSPRFTEMQYFGPGTRLTVL.

J is TRBJ2-3 and V is TRBV20-1; a weak D match, TRBD1 (6 bases). In germline, CDR1 is DFQATT, CDR2 SNEGSKA (reference sequence). The CDR3 runs to 13 residues. CDR3 amino acids: CRAEGVMEDTQYF. In nucleotides, the CDR3 is TGCAGAGCAGAGGGGGTCATGGAGGATACGCAGTATTTT.

The CDR3 here is CSIGGESTYLQYF. CDR3 sequence (DNA): TGCAGCATCGGGGGGGAATCGACCTACCTGCAGTACTTC. This sequence joins TRBV29-1 and TRBJ2-7, with 8 bases aligning to TRBD2. CDR1 and CDR2 from the germline V gene are SQVTM and ANQGSEA. The V segment lost 8 bases and the J segment 9 bases; nucleotides outside the gene matches: 15. The CDR3 runs to 13 residues.

This clonotype was picked up many times. This chain joins TRBV19 and TRBJ2-1; no definite D call. Germline V gene data show CDR1 as LNHDA and CDR2 as SQIVND (reference sequence). The CDR3 is 14 amino acids. With 6 bases removed from V and 0 bases from J, the gap between germline ends came to 9 bases. CDR3 region: CASSPLISYNEQFF. In DNA, the CDR3 is TGTGCCAGTAGCCCCCTGATCTCCTACAATGAGCAGTTCTTC.

This clonotype was recorded many times. The chain joins TRBV19 to TRBJ2-1; tentative D call: TRBD2 (5 bases). The CDR3 is made up of 14 amino acids. CDR1 is LNHDA and CDR2 is SQIVND in the germline V gene (reference sequence). V lost 9 bases and J lost 5, with 17 bases in between. The CDR3 coding sequence is TGTGCCAGACAACTAGACCCCAATGACAATGAGCAGTTCTTC. It translates to CARQLDPNDNEQFF.

Regarding this clonotype: The junction and the germline gene differ at one end; a read error may be behind it. This sequence joins TRBV7-3 and TRBJ2-1; 9 nucleotides match TRBD2. Germline V lookup: CDR1 SGHTA, CDR2 FQGTGA. The CDR3 has 15 amino acids. CDR3 coding DNA: TGTGCCAACAGCTTAAATCTAGCGGGAAAAAATGAGCAGTTCTTC. As protein: CANSLNLAGKNEQFF.

The chain combines TRBV29-1 with TRBJ2-1; a weak D match, TRBD1 (5 bases). V lost 4 bases and J 11 bases, leaving 18 bases between the germline ends. Per germline, CDR1 SQVTM and CDR2 ANQGSEA. The CDR3 contains 13 residues. The CDR3 DNA follows: TGCAGCGTTGCCCCGGCAGGGCTCCACAAGCAGTTCTTC. Amino acid sequence: CSVAPAGLHKQFF.

Notes on this clonotype: This CDR3 fails to terminate in the conserved phenylalanine or tryptophan, so it likely reflects a read error. This chain uses TRBV29-1 with TRBJ2-2; the D is unclear. With 8 bases removed from V and 5 bases from J, the gap between germline ends came to 12 bases. Germline V gives CDR1 SQVTM, CDR2 ANQGSEA. The length of the CDR3 is 12 residues. The CDR3: CSILAGTGELFY. For the CDR3, the DNA is TGCAGCATTTTGGCTGGTACCGGGGAGCTGTTTTAT.

On this clonotype itself: The conserved phenylalanine or tryptophan is not found at the CDR3 terminus, so this likely reflects a read error. No DNA is shown, since the ends of the CDR3 on it are uncertain; the CDR3 is the one TCRdb lists. The chain joins TRBV29-1 to TRBJ1-2; the table's D call, TRBD1, has no DNA check behind it. With termini counted, the CDR3 has 14 amino acids. Germline CDR1 SQVTM, CDR2 ANQGSEA. CDR3 sequence: CNVKFGQSIYGYTL.